This is a list of T cell receptor beta chains from one sample in a study of T cell responses to AZD1222 COVID-19 vaccine. Here immunoSEQ multiplex PCR was the method, and the copy in TCRdb shows in-frame clones only, minus some. The sample records roughly 70,000 clones, 75% to 90% being singletons. The sequences come from peripheral blood, collected on day 0 of AZD1222 vaccination. The receptors come from an adult in good health. The CDR3 runs from the conserved cysteine through the conserved F or W. Rows give clone size only sometimes, using once, few, many, or a class for an expanded clone.

j_call,v_call,clone_size,cdr3_aa
TRBJ1-5,TRBV30,NA,CAWRPGAVSNQPQHF
TRBJ2-1,TRBV2,NA,CASRAWDEQFF
TRBJ1-1,TRBV19,NA,CASSTRNTNTEAFF
TRBJ2-7,TRBV3-1/TRBV3-2,few,CASSLDRAYEQYF
TRBJ2-1,TRBV7-9,NA,CASSYAGLNEQFF
TRBJ2-1,TRBV28,NA,CASSLTGGRFF
TRBJ1-4,TRBV28,medium-sized,CASSSHLSQGSTNEKLFF
TRBJ2-7,TRBV6-2/TRBV6-3,NA,CASSMGTAYSSYEQYF
TRBJ1-6,TRBV28,NA,CASSLVRGSSPLHF
TRBJ2-1,TRBV7-3,NA,CASSLLDEQFF
TRBJ2-7,TRBV3-1/TRBV3-2,NA,CASSQDKVAVASEQYF
TRBJ2-3,TRBV29-1,NA,CSVADMKYTDTQYF
TRBJ2-5,TRBV12-3/TRBV12-4,NA,CASSPQMGETQYF
TRBJ2-2,TRBV5-4,NA,CASSSDRENTGELFF
TRBJ2-7,TRBV9,NA,CASSVAGTGGTYEQYF
TRBJ2-7,TRBV28,NA,CASSFPGGPYEQYF
TRBJ2-2,TRBV11-3,NA,CASSWTGGPGELFF
TRBJ1-2,TRBV6-5,NA,CASSYDSFYGYTF
TRBJ2-1,TRBV5-1,NA,CASKFGPPSNEQFF
TRBJ2-5,TRBV28,NA,CASRPGQQETQYF
TRBJ2-1,TRBV5-1,NA,CASRLSGSSYNEQFF
TRBJ1-2,TRBV28,NA,CASSWPAGYGYTF
TRBJ1-2,TRBV28,NA,CASSSTGGAIKNYGYTF
TRBJ2-2,TRBV11-2,few,CASSLENSGELFF
TRBJ2-1,TRBV5-1,few,CASSPGQMDDEQFF
TRBJ2-7,TRBV18,few,CASSRDAGTNEQYF
TRBJ1-1,TRBV29-1,NA,CSVSDRMNTEAFF
TRBJ2-2,TRBV9,NA,CASSPMGQVNTGELFF
TRBJ1-6,TRBV9,NA,CASSVALSGPSNSPLHF
TRBJ1-2,TRBV14,NA,CASSISRTGATNYGYTF
TRBJ2-3,TRBV10-3,NA,CAISGVLAGGPTSTDTQYF
TRBJ2-7,TRBV18,NA,CASSPGQESYEQYF
TRBJ1-6,TRBV19,NA,CASSEGISPLHF
TRBJ1-5,TRBV7-8,NA,CASSPTVNQPQHF
TRBJ1-1,TRBV6-6,NA,CASSPSPGTGTNTEAFF
TRBJ1-3,TRBV18,NA,CASSPTGSLDTIYF
TRBJ1-1,TRBV19,once,CASSIERGGTEAFF
TRBJ2-5,TRBV28,NA,CASSPLGQGGQETQYF
TRBJ2-5,TRBV9,NA,CASSVGTSGSVETQYF
TRBJ1-5,TRBV6-2/TRBV6-3,NA,CASSPPRSGTGNQPQHF
TRBJ1-1,TRBV11-3,once,CASSLSGQTEAFF
TRBJ1-1,TRBV5-8,NA,CASSPVGDRSMNTEAFF
TRBJ1-2,TRBV30,NA,CAWSQGWDINYF
TRBJ1-2,TRBV7-2,NA,CASSLSGRALGGYTF
TRBJ2-5,TRBV15,NA,CATSRDLAGAETQYF
TRBJ2-7,TRBV11-1,NA,CASSLTEYEQYF
TRBJ1-4,TRBV4-3,NA,CASSQAPGHTNEKLFF
TRBJ2-7,TRBV4-1,NA,CASSLHRGGATYEQYF
TRBJ2-7,TRBV20-1,NA,CSASSGYEQYF
TRBJ2-1,TRBV18,once,CASSPSGTSGEAMRPYNEQFF
TRBJ1-1,TRBV29-1,NA,CSVVRQNTEAFF
TRBJ2-3,TRBV14,NA,CASLALLTDTQYF